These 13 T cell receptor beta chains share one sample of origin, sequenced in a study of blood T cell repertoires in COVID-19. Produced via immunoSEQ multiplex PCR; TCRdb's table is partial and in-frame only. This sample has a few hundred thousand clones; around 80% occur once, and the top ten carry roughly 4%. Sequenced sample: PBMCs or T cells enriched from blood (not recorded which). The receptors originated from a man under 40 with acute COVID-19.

DNA of the CDR3: TGTGCCAGCCGCAATCATAGGGGCCACGAGCAGTACGTC. Protein: CASRNHRGHEQYV. The chain carries TRBV21-1 and TRBJ2-7; the table's D call of TRBD1 was not tested on the DNA. TRBV21-1 constitutes a pseudogene. The length of the CDR3 is 13 residues.

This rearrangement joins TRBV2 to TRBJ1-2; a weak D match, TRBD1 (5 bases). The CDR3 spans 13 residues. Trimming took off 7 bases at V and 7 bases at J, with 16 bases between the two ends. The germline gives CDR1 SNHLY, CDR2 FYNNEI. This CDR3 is CASIPGGVGGYTF. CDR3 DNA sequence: TGTGCCAGCATCCCCGGAGGGGTTGGTGGCTACACCTTC.

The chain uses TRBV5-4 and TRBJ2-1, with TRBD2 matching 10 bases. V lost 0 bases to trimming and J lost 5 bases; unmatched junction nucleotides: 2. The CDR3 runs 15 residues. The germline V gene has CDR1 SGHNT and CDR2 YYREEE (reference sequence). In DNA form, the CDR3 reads TGTGCCAGCAGCTTGGCACTAGCGGGAAACAATGAGCAGTTCTTC. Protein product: CASSLALAGNNEQFF.

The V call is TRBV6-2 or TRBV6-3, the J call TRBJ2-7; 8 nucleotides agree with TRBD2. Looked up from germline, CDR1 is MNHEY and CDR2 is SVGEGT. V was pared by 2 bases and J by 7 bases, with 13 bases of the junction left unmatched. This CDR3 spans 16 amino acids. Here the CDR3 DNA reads TGTGCCAGCAGTTACGGTGGAGCGGGAGCCTCGAGGGAGCAGTACGTC. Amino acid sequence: CASSYGGAGASREQYV.

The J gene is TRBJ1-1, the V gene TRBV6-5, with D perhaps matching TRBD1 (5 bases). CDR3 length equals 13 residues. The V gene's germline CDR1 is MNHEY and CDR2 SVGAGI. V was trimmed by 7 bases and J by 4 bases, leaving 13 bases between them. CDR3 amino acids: CASTWGGVTEAFF. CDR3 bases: TGTGCCAGCACCTGGGGGGGGGTCACTGAAGCTTTCTTT.

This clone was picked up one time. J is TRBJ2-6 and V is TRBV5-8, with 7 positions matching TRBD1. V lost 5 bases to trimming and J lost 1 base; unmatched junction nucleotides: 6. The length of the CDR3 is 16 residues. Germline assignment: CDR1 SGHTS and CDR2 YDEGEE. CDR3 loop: CASRQGSYSGANVLTF. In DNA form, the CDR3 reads TGTGCCAGCAGACAGGGGAGCTATTCTGGGGCCAACGTCCTGACTTTC.

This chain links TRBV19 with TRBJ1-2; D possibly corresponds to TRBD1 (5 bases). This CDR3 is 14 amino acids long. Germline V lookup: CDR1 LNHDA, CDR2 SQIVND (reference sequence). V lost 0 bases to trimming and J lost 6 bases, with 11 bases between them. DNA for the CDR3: TGTGCCAGTAGTATAGATCGAGGAGGGGATGGCTACACCTTC. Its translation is CASSIDRGGDGYTF. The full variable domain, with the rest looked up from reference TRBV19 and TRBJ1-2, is DGGITQSPKYLFRKEGQNVTLSCEQNLNHDAMYWYRQDPGQGLRLIYYSQIVNDFQKGDIAEGYSVSREKKESFPLTVTSAQKNPTAFYLCASSIDRGGDGYTFGSGTRLTVV.

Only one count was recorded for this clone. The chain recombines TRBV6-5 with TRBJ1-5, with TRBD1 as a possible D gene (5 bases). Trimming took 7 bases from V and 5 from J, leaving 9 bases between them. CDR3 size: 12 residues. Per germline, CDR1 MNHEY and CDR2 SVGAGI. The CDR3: CASIQGDQPQHF. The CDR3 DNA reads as TGTGCCAGCATACAAGGGGATCAGCCCCAGCATTTT.

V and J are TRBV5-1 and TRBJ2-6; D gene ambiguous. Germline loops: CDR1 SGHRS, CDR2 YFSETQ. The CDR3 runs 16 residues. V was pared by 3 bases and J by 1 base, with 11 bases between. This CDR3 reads CASSSVVSSGANVLTF. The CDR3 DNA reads TGCGCCAGCAGCTCCGTTGTTTCTTCTGGGGCCAACGTCCTGACTTTC. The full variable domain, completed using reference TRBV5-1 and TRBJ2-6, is KAGVTQTPRYLIKTRGQQVTLSCSPISGHRSVSWYQQTPGQGLQFLFEYFSETQRNKGNFPGRFSGRQFSNSRSEMNVSTLELGDSALYLCASSSVVSSGANVLTFGAGSRLTVL.

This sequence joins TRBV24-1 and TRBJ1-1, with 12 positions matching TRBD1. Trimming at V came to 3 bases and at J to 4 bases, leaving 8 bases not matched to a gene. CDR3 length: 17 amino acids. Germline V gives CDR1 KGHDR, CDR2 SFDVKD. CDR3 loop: CATSDLWDRGLGTEAFF. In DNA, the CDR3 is TGTGCCACCAGTGATCTCTGGGACAGGGGGCTTGGCACTGAAGCTTTCTTT.

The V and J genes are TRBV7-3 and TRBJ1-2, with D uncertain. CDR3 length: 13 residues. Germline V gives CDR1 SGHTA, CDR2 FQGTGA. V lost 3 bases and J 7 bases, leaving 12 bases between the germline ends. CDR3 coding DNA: TGTGCCAGCAGCTTGGGCAGATCGAGTGGCTACACCTTC. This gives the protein CASSLGRSSGYTF.

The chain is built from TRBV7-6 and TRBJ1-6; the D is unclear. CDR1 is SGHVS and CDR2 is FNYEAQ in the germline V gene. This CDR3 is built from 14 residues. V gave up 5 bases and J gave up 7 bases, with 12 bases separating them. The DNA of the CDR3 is TGTGCCAGCAGCCTCCAAGCTCACAATTCACCCCTCCACTTT. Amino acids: CASSLQAHNSPLHF.

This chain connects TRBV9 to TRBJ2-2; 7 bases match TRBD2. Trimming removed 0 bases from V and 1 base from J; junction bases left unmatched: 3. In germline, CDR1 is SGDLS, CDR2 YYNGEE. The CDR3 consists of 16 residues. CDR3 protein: CASSVVPSGNTGELFF. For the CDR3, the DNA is TGTGCCAGCAGCGTAGTTCCTAGCGGGAACACCGGGGAGCTGTTTTTT. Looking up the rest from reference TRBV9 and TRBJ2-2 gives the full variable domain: DSGVTQTPKHLITATGQRVTLRCSPRSGDLSVYWYQQSLDQGLQFLIQYYNGEERAKGNILERFSAQQFPDLHSELNLSSLELGDSALYFCASSVVPSGNTGELFFGEGSRLTVL.